This entry lists 26 T cell receptor beta chains sequenced from one sample in a study of blood T cell repertoires in COVID-19. TCRdb keeps only in-frame clones here, not all; method: immunoSEQ multiplex PCR. Of tens of thousands of clones in the sample, about 80% are singletons; the top ten hold roughly 4.5%. Sequenced sample: peripheral blood. These TCRs come from an older woman with acute or convalescent COVID-19.

This clone has only one observation. The chain is built from TRBV12-3 or TRBV12-4 and TRBJ1-2; D remains ambiguous. The CDR3 is made up of 13 amino acids. The V end lost 6 bases, the J end lost 4 bases, and 12 bases lay between the germline ends. The CDR3 protein is CASRPAVTYGYTF. CDR3 in DNA: TGTGCCAGCAGGCCCGCAGTCACCTATGGCTACACCTTC.

The V and J genes are TRBV2 and TRBJ1-5, with D unclear. Germline CDR1 and CDR2: SNHLY and FYNNEI. V gave up 5 bases and J gave up 7 bases, with 15 bases separating them. The CDR3 sequence is 14 residues long. The CDR3 DNA reads as TGTGCCAGCAGTCTCCCCGGAGAGCGACAGCCCCAGCATTTT. Translated, it gives CASSLPGERQPQHF. Supplemented by reference TRBV2 and TRBJ1-5, the full variable domain reads EPEVTQTPSHQVTQMGQEVILRCVPISNHLYFYWYRQILGQKVEFLVSFYNNEISEKSEIFDDQFSVERPDGSNFTLKIRSTKLEDSAMYFCASSLPGERQPQHFGDGTRLSIL.

The V and J genes are TRBV3-1 (or the pseudogene TRBV3-2) and TRBJ1-2; D is undetermined. This CDR3 spans 15 amino acids. Germline CDR1 reads LGHDT; CDR2 reads YNNKEL (reference sequence). The V end lost 1 base, the J end lost 6 bases, and 15 bases lay between the germline ends. The CDR3 region has the DNA TGTGCCAGCAGCCAAGTAATGGGGAGGGAGGATGGCTACACCTTC. The encoded protein is CASSQVMGREDGYTF.

The chain couples TRBV3-1 (or the pseudogene TRBV3-2) to TRBJ1-4, with a weak D call TRBD1 (6 bases). This CDR3 region has 15 residues. From germline, CDR1 is LGHDT and CDR2 YNNKEL (reference sequence). The germline V and J ends were trimmed by 3 bases and 3 bases, with 11 bases remaining between them. CDR3 amino acids: CASSQAGAANEKLFF. Written as DNA, the CDR3 is TGTGCCAGCAGCCAGGCAGGGGCGGCTAATGAAAAACTGTTTTTT.

The chain is built from TRBV5-4 and TRBJ2-7; TRBD2 matches 7 bases. V lost 4 bases and J lost 7; bases outside the gene matches: 8. The CDR3 runs 13 residues. CDR1 is SGHNT and CDR2 is YYREEE in the germline V gene (reference sequence). CDR3 coding DNA: TGTGCCAGCAGCAAAAGCCTTAGCGGGGAGCAGTACTTC. It yields the protein CASSKSLSGEQYF.

CDR3 sequence (DNA): TGTGCCAGCAGCCCAAACAGGGGACTTCCTGGAAACACCATATATTTT. It translates to CASSPNRGLPGNTIYF. This chain links TRBV7-2 with TRBJ1-3, with TRBD1 matching over 7 bases. The CDR3 extends over 16 amino acids. Germline V lookup: CDR1 SGHTA, CDR2 FQGNSA. With 5 bases clipped from V and 2 bases from J, the junction kept 9 bases outside the gene matches.

This clone was recorded a few times. The chain uses TRBV19 and TRBJ1-4; 7 bases align to TRBD1. The ends lost 4 bases at V and 5 bases at J; junction bases unmatched: 10. Germline-derived CDR1 and CDR2 are LNHDA and SQIVND (reference sequence). The CDR3 length is 16 residues. The CDR3 bases are TGTGCCAGTAGTACCCAAACAGGGGAAGGGAATGAAAAACTGTTTTTT. Amino acid sequence: CASSTQTGEGNEKLFF.

The V gene is TRBV5-4, the J gene TRBJ2-3; 7 bases fit TRBD2. Germline V gene sequence: CDR1 SGHNT, CDR2 YYREEE (reference sequence). The CDR3 is made up of 16 amino acids. V gave up 3 bases and J gave up 1 base; unmatched junction bases: 8. The CDR3, as DNA: TGTGCCAGCAGCTCTTTGACGGGGGGACGCACAGATACGCAGTATTTT. It translates to CASSSLTGGRTDTQYF.

The chain uses TRBV3-1 (or the pseudogene TRBV3-2) and TRBJ2-7, with 10 bases lining up with TRBD1. Germline lookup yields CDR1 LGHDT and CDR2 YNNKEL (reference sequence). The J segment lost 1 base and the V segment lost 2 bases, leaving 2 bases of the junction unmatched. This CDR3 comprises 15 residues. DNA for the CDR3: TGTGCCAGCAGCCAATTGGGACAGGGGTCCTACGAGCAGTACTTC. Its protein is CASSQLGQGSYEQYF.

This clone occurred once. The chain has TRBV4-1 and TRBJ2-3; 7 nucleotides match TRBD1. This CDR3 region has 16 residues. Germline V lookup: CDR1 MGHRA, CDR2 YSYEKL. With V trimmed by 1 base and J by 1 base, 5 bases remained unmatched. Here the CDR3 reads CASSQGSTGRTDTQYF. CDR3 bases: TGCGCCAGCAGCCAAGGGTCGACAGGGCGCACAGATACGCAGTATTTT.

The chain joins TRBV4-1 to TRBJ2-7; 8 nucleotides align to TRBD1. Per germline, CDR1 MGHRA and CDR2 YSYEKL. With 2 bases clipped from V and 5 bases from J, the junction kept 8 bases outside the gene matches. There are 15 residues in the CDR3. This CDR3 reads CASSQPLDRDDEQYF. DNA of the CDR3: TGCGCCAGCAGCCAACCCTTGGACAGGGACGACGAGCAGTACTTC.

This chain uses TRBV24-1 with TRBJ2-2; TRBD1 matches at 7 bases. Germline V gene sequence: CDR1 KGHDR, CDR2 SFDVKD. The CDR3 contains 15 residues. Trimming cost V 3 bases and J 4 bases; bases outside gene matches: 4. DNA of the CDR3: TGTGCCACCAGTGATGCCCACAGGGGCACCGGGGAGCTGTTTTTT. This translates into CATSDAHRGTGELFF.

On this clone itself: The same CDR3 also results from other DNA sequences found in this sample. V usage is TRBV7-9 and J usage is TRBJ1-2; 9 nucleotides align to TRBD1. CDR1 is SEHNR, CDR2 FQNEAQ, per germline (reference sequence). This CDR3 is built from 14 residues. Trimming took 0 bases from V and 4 from J; bases not matched to a gene: 0. The CDR3 region is CASSLAGQGYGYTF. Here the CDR3 DNA reads TGTGCCAGCAGCTTAGCGGGACAGGGCTATGGCTACACCTTC.

V is TRBV29-1 and J is TRBJ2-3; TRBD2 matches at 8 bases. Unmatched junction bases numbered 0, after V lost 6 bases and J lost 1 base. The CDR3 sequence is 12 residues long. CDR1 and CDR2 (germline): SQVTM, ANQGSEA. For the CDR3, the DNA is TGCAGCGTCGGGAGGGGCACAGATACGCAGTATTTT. Amino acid sequence: CSVGRGTDTQYF.

The chain has TRBV5-1 and TRBJ2-5, with 11 bases aligning to TRBD2. J lost 1 base, V lost 3 bases, and 5 bases had no gene match. Looked up from germline, CDR1 is SGHRS and CDR2 is YFSETQ. CDR3 size: 16 residues. DNA of the CDR3: TGCGCCAGCAGCTGGTTTAGCGGGGGGGGCCAAGAGACCCAGTACTTC. Its protein is CASSWFSGGGQETQYF. The variable domain in full, completed from reference TRBV5-1 and TRBJ2-5, reads KAGVTQTPRYLIKTRGQQVTLSCSPISGHRSVSWYQQTPGQGLQFLFEYFSETQRNKGNFPGRFSGRQFSNSRSEMNVSTLELGDSALYLCASSWFSGGGQETQYFGPGTRLLVL.

The chain recombines TRBV12-3 or TRBV12-4 with TRBJ1-2, with D possibly being TRBD1 (5 bases). The CDR3 runs to 12 residues. V lost 5 bases, J lost 5 bases, and 9 bases lay in between. The CDR3 here is CASSGGVYGYTF. In DNA, the CDR3 is TGTGCCAGCAGTGGAGGGGTTTATGGCTACACCTTC.

This rearrangement joins TRBV18 to TRBJ2-6; D is unclear. Trimming shortened V by 3 bases and J by 4 bases, and 13 bases separated the two germline ends. This CDR3 contains 16 residues. CDR1 and CDR2 (germline): KGHSH, LQKENI. This CDR3 reads CASSPSSGLGANVLTF. CDR3 in DNA: TGTGCCAGCTCACCTTCTTCGGGTTTGGGGGCCAACGTCCTGACTTTC.

V and J are TRBV6-1 and TRBJ1-3; 9 bases agree with TRBD1. In germline, CDR1 is MNHNS, CDR2 SASEGT. J gave up 4 bases and V 4 bases, and 11 bases lay outside the gene matches. The CDR3 extends over 17 amino acids. CDR3 nucleotide sequence: TGTGCCAGCAGTGGGGCGGCGGGACAGGGTACCGGAAACACCATATATTTT. The encoded protein is CASSGAAGQGTGNTIYF.

This sequence joins TRBV2 and TRBJ2-2, with TRBD1 matching over 7 bases. CDR1 SNHLY and CDR2 FYNNEI come from the germline V gene. CDR3 length: 15 amino acids. The V gene end was trimmed by 7 bases and the J gene end by 2 bases; junction bases not matched to a gene: 7. The CDR3: CASKPGTANTGELFF. The CDR3 bases are TGTGCCAGCAAGCCGGGGACAGCCAACACCGGGGAGCTGTTTTTT.

This chain joins TRBV5-1 and TRBJ1-2, with TRBD1 matching over 7 bases. Germline V CDR1 and CDR2: SGHRS, YFSETQ. The V gene end was trimmed by 4 bases and the J gene end by 2 bases; junction bases not matched to a gene: 8. CDR3 length equals 15 residues. The CDR3 sequence: CASSPGGQANYGYTF. CDR3 nucleotide sequence: TGCGCCAGCAGCCCTGGTGGACAGGCGAACTATGGCTACACCTTC. Full variable domain (remainder filled in from reference TRBV5-1 and TRBJ1-2): KAGVTQTPRYLIKTRGQQVTLSCSPISGHRSVSWYQQTPGQGLQFLFEYFSETQRNKGNFPGRFSGRQFSNSRSEMNVSTLELGDSALYLCASSPGGQANYGYTFGSGTRLTVV.

The V and J genes are TRBV19 and TRBJ2-3; D gene unclear. The CDR3 contains 14 residues. Germline V gene lookup returns CDR1 LNHDA and CDR2 SQIVND (reference sequence). The germline V and J ends were trimmed by 1 base and 1 base, with 6 bases remaining between them. CDR3 DNA: TGTGCCAGTAGTATAGGATCGGGCACAGATACGCAGTATTTT. The encoded protein is CASSIGSGTDTQYF. Together with reference TRBV19 and TRBJ2-3, the CDR3 gives the full variable domain: DGGITQSPKYLFRKEGQNVTLSCEQNLNHDAMYWYRQDPGQGLRLIYYSQIVNDFQKGDIAEGYSVSREKKESFPLTVTSAQKNPTAFYLCASSIGSGTDTQYFGPGTRLTVL.

This clone turned up a few times. The V gene is TRBV5-6, the J gene TRBJ1-1, with TRBD1 matching 7 bases. In germline, CDR1 is SGHDT, CDR2 YYEEEE. V was clipped by 5 bases and J by 1 base; unmatched bases: 11. The CDR3 extends over 16 amino acids. In DNA form, the CDR3 reads TGTGCCAGCAGTCGTTTCCCGGGACAGTCGAACACTGAAGCTTTCTTT. This gives the protein CASSRFPGQSNTEAFF.

The gene calls are TRBV13 and TRBJ2-3; D gene ambiguous. In germline, CDR1 is PRHDT, CDR2 FYEKMQ (reference sequence). Trimming cost V 3 bases and J 14 bases, with 15 bases left between them. There are 12 residues in the CDR3. The CDR3 DNA is TGTGCCAGCAGCTTGGCTCCCTCACCCTCGTATTTT. Residues: CASSLAPSPSYF.

As to this clone: One end of the junction fails to match germline, which may point to a read error. The V gene is TRBV18, the J gene TRBJ2-7; TRBD2 matches 8 bases. The CDR3 is 16 residues long. The germline CDR1 and CDR2 sequences are KGHSH and LQKENI. The chain's CDR3 is CASSSPTGTSSYEQYF. Here the CDR3 DNA reads TGTGCCAGCTCATCACCTACCGGGACTAGCTCCTACGAGCAGTACTTC. The full variable domain, in which reference TRBV18 and TRBJ2-7 provide the parts outside the CDR3, is NAGVMQNPRHLVRRRGQEARLRCSPMKGHSHVYWYRQLPEEGLKFMVYLQKENIIDESGMPKERFSAEFPKEGPSILRIQQVVRGDSAAYFCASSSPTGTSSYEQYFGPGTRLTVT.

This sequence joins TRBV10-1 and TRBJ2-3; 10 positions match TRBD1. Germline CDR1 reads WNHNN; CDR2 reads SYGVQD (reference sequence). CDR3 length: 14 residues. After removal of 8 bases from V and 3 bases from J, the junction contained 5 bases not matched to a gene. The CDR3: CASAGTGVTDTQYF. In DNA form, the CDR3 reads TGCGCCAGCGCCGGGACAGGGGTGACAGATACGCAGTATTTT.

The rearrangement joins TRBV5-6 to TRBJ2-3; tentative D call: TRBD1 (6 bases). In germline, CDR1 is SGHDT, CDR2 YYEEEE. This CDR3 contains 15 residues. Trimming took 1 base from V and 1 from J, leaving 10 bases between them. CDR3 region: CASSLQGIGTDTQYF. The CDR3, as DNA: TGTGCCAGCAGCTTGCAGGGGATCGGCACAGATACGCAGTATTTT.